This T cell receptor beta chain was sequenced during a study of T cell repertoires in cytomegalovirus infection. Study as a whole: Public signatures in TCR beta pointed to CMV infection and matching HLA type.

This clonotype has only a few counts. Its target is not known. TCRdb independently ran MiXCR on the reads; one entry per CDR3 protein. The sample lists tens of thousands of distinct CDR3 sequences; around 18% were seen once. The CDR3 has 16 amino acids. Germline CDR1 reads SGHTA; CDR2 reads FQGNSA. With 1 base clipped from V and 2 bases from J, the junction kept 5 bases outside the gene matches. Study results and limitations: Frequencies of public TCR beta families were cumulated, and this identified carriers of CMV plus the relevant HLA. HLA-C-restricted CMV-specific TCR beta clonotypes prevailed in the ex vivo response.

The sequencing here drew on CD8+ T cells from cultured PBMCs, taken from culture after CMV antigen stimulation. The sequence derives from a human donor in good health (CMV status not recorded). Some clones in this sample may be carry-over from other donors' samples. V is TRBV7-2 and J is TRBJ2-3; TRBD2 aligns across 8 bases. The CDR3 reads CASSLVRTSYTDTQYF. DNA for the CDR3: TGTGCCAGCAGCTTAGTGAGGACTAGCTACACAGATACGCAGTATTTT.